This TCR beta chain derives from a study of cytomegalovirus exposure and HLA in healthy donors. General study findings and limits: CMV antigen specificity was confirmed in vitro for three CMV-associated chains.

To note about this clone: As yet, its antigen is unknown.

V was cut by 8 bases and J by 6 bases, with 20 bases left in between. CDR3 size: 15 residues. CDR1 is SNHLY, CDR2 FYNNEI, per germline. PCR was performed using 60 Vbeta and 13 Jbeta primers. Sequencing used immunoSEQ multiplex PCR; TCRdb keeps in-frame clones, though not all of them. The sample has 95,000 to 150,000 clones, under 85% seen once. The material sequenced was PBMCs. V usage is TRBV2 and J usage is TRBJ1-5, with D possibly matching TRBD1 (6 bases). The clonotype was recovered from a woman aged 40-49 years in good health and CMV-seropositive. DNA of the CDR3: TGTGCCAGCGGGGGGGGCAGGGAAAAGACTCAGCCCCAGCATTTT. The encoded protein is CASGGGREKTQPQHF. Full variable domain (remainder filled in from reference TRBV2 and TRBJ1-5): EPEVTQTPSHQVTQMGQEVILRCVPISNHLYFYWYRQILGQKVEFLVSFYNNEISEKSEIFDDQFSVERPDGSNFTLKIRSTKLEDSAMYFCASGGGREKTQPQHFGDGTRLSIL.